The TCR beta chain under discussion was sequenced for a study of cytomegalovirus exposure and HLA in healthy donors. Trimming removed 8 bases from V and 7 bases from J, with 15 bases in between. Germline-derived CDR1 and CDR2 are MNHNS and SASEGT. The CDR3 spans 13 residues. The PCR ran on 60 Vbeta and 13 Jbeta primers. Libraries were prepared by immunoSEQ multiplex PCR; TCRdb keeps only in-frame clonotypes and omits some of them. The sample shows about 110,000 clones, less than 90% of them seen only once. Input material: PBMCs. The clonotype was recovered from a man aged 50-59 years in good health and CMV-seronegative. The chain joins TRBV6-1 to TRBJ1-5; tentatively, D is TRBD1 (5 bases). The CDR3 DNA sequence: TGTGCCAGCGAGCTCCAGGGAGGCCAGCCCCAGCATTTT. It encodes CASELQGGQPQHF.